Below, 6 T cell receptor beta chains from the same sample are listed, as sequenced in a study of T cells in Graves' hyperthyroidism and ophthalmopathy. TCR beta CDR3 region amplification was performed from RNA transcripts. First-round RT-PCR with HTBI primers amplified the TCR CDR3 region. TCRdb itself ran the multiplex PCR reads through MiXCR, one entry per CDR3 protein. The sample holds approximately 710,000 distinct CDR3 sequences, approximately 15% seen once. Sequencing was carried out using blood. These receptors were collected from a man aged 50-60 years with Graves' hyperthyroidism.

This clonotype was seen repeatedly, ten times or more. This sequence joins TRBV27 and TRBJ1-1, with D maybe TRBD1 (6 bases). This CDR3 contains 15 residues. Trimming took off 2 bases at V and 3 bases at J, with 13 bases between the two ends. Germline CDR1 MNHEY, CDR2 SMNVEV (reference sequence). This chain's CDR3 is CASSLATGAYTEAFF. CDR3 coding DNA: TGTGCCAGCAGTTTAGCTACGGGGGCGTACACTGAAGCTTTCTTT.

At least ten counts were recorded for this clonotype. The J gene is TRBJ2-1, the V gene TRBV20-1, with D perhaps TRBD1 or TRBD2 (6 bases each). The germline V and J ends were trimmed by 2 bases and 9 bases, with 20 bases remaining between them. CDR1 DFQATT and CDR2 SNEGSKA come from the germline V gene (reference sequence). This CDR3 has 15 residues. CDR3 sequence (DNA): TGCAGTGCTAGACCGGACAGTACCCAGCGGGTTGAGCAGTTCTTC. Protein sequence: CSARPDSTQRVEQFF.

This clonotype was counted only a few times. The chain links TRBV3-1 to TRBJ1-5; 8 bases are a match to TRBD1. The CDR3 is 16 residues long. J gave up 2 bases and V 4 bases, and 7 bases lay outside the gene matches. Germline lookup yields CDR1 LGHDT and CDR2 YNNKEL (reference sequence). DNA of the CDR3: TGTGCCAGCAGCCCCAGGGGGCGCCCGGGCAATCAGCCCCAGCATTTT. This codes for CASSPRGRPGNQPQHF.

This clonotype was counted ten times or more. The chain employs TRBV2 and TRBJ2-1, with 11 bases matching TRBD2. The CDR3 has 15 amino acids. V lost 1 base and J lost 9; bases outside the gene matches: 5. Germline CDR1 is SNHLY and CDR2 is FYNNEI. CDR3 coding DNA: TGTGCCAGCAGTGAAGGACTAGCGGGACAGGTTGAGCAGTTCTTC. Protein: CASSEGLAGQVEQFF.

The table lists this clonotype with many counts. V and J are TRBV2 and TRBJ2-2, with no clear D. Germline-derived CDR1 and CDR2 are SNHLY and FYNNEI. Trimming stripped 11 bases from V and 5 bases from J, with 15 bases between. CDR3 length equals 13 residues. The CDR3 protein is CAGRLGWTGELFF. As DNA, the CDR3 is TGTGCCGGACGCCTGGGCTGGACCGGGGAGCTGTTTTTT.

The chain has TRBV10-2 and TRBJ1-2; TRBD1 aligns across 8 bases. Germline values: CDR1 WSHSY, CDR2 SAAADI. The CDR3 spans 15 residues. The trim removed 4 bases at V and 4 bases at J, leaving 8 bases unmatched. CDR3 protein: CASSGAQGGIYGYTF. Here the CDR3 DNA reads TGCGCCAGCAGTGGAGCACAGGGGGGCATCTATGGCTACACCTTC.